The following is a T cell receptor (beta chain) sequence with its context. The data belong to a study of molecular identifiers for immune sequencing clone quantification. One entry per CDR3 protein results from TCRdb running MiXCR on the PCR reads. Among about 630,000 distinct CDR3 sequences listed, around 25% were seen once. The CDR3 is made up of 12 amino acids. Germline assignment: CDR1 GTSNPN and CDR2 SVGIG (reference sequence). Trimming left V 0 bases short and J 3 bases short, with 6 bases between. The receptor's source is a human donor in good health. Some libraries in this study had Jurkat cell RNA spiked in. V is TRBV30 and J is TRBJ2-7; D gene uncertain. Source material: naive CD8+ T cells from blood, with Jurkat cell RNA spiked in. Subset of the sample: FACS-sorted CD8+CD4-CCR7+CD45RA+ naive T cells. Here the CDR3 reads CAWSVNLYEQYF. In DNA form, the CDR3 reads TGTGCCTGGAGTGTCAACCTCTACGAGCAGTACTTC.